The 32 T cell receptor beta chains below come from one sample, sequenced in a study of T cell responses to AZD1222 COVID-19 vaccine. TCRdb's table, derived via immunoSEQ multiplex PCR, lists solely in-frame clones and lacks some. The repertoire holds roughly 170,000 clones, with around 92% as singletons. Sample: peripheral blood, taken on day 0 of AZD1222 vaccination. These receptors all stem from an adult in good health.

This clone has at least ten counts. J is TRBJ1-5 and V is TRBV2, with 7 positions matching TRBD1. This CDR3 is built from 14 residues. Losses at the gene ends were 9 bases for V and 0 bases for J; bases not matched to a gene: 5. CDR1 and CDR2 (germline): SNHLY, FYNNEI. The CDR3 sequence is CASTGAYSNQPQHF. The CDR3 coding sequence is TGTGCCAGTACAGGGGCGTATAGCAATCAGCCCCAGCATTTT.

The gene calls are TRBV11-3 and TRBJ1-3; D is unresolved. The CDR3 runs to 14 residues. Germline CDR1 is SGHNT and CDR2 is YENEEA. The V and J ends lost 1 base and 2 bases respectively, with 6 bases between them. The DNA of the CDR3 is TGTGCCAGCAGCTTAGGCACAGCTGGAAACACCATATATTTT. Translated: CASSLGTAGNTIYF.

The V call is TRBV3-1 (or the pseudogene TRBV3-2), the J call TRBJ2-5; D ambiguous. Germline-derived CDR1 and CDR2 are LGHDT and YNNKEL (reference sequence). The CDR3 sequence is 15 residues long. Trimming cost V 1 base and J 4 bases, with 13 bases left between them. The DNA of the CDR3 is TGTGCCAGCAGCCAAGTGGCTCTGGTCGGAGAGACCCAGTACTTC. Its translation: CASSQVALVGETQYF.

This clone was observed a single time. This chain connects TRBV25-1 to TRBJ1-5, with D possibly matching TRBD1 (6 bases). Germline V gene sequence: CDR1 MGHDK, CDR2 SYGVNS. The CDR3 contains 14 residues. The CDR3 DNA reads TGTGCTTCTTACCGGGACACCGATAACCAGCCCCAGCATTTT. It translates to CASYRDTDNQPQHF.

The chain couples TRBV7-9 to TRBJ2-1, with 10 bases identical to TRBD2. The CDR3 is made up of 17 amino acids. V was clipped by 5 bases and J by 0 bases; unmatched bases: 7. Germline values: CDR1 SEHNR, CDR2 FQNEAQ (reference sequence). CDR3 in DNA: TGTGCCAGCAGCCGAGGGACTAGCGCCAACTCCTACAATGAGCAGTTCTTC. Translating it yields CASSRGTSANSYNEQFF.

This chain links TRBV20-1 with TRBJ1-5, with 10 nucleotides matching TRBD1. Germline CDR1 reads DFQATT; CDR2 reads SNEGSKA (reference sequence). The CDR3 has 14 amino acids. After removal of 3 bases from V and 4 bases from J, the junction contained 3 bases not matched to a gene. The CDR3 spells CSASRDRGNQPQHF. As DNA, the CDR3 is TGCAGTGCTAGTCGGGACAGGGGAAATCAGCCCCAGCATTTT.

V usage is TRBV7-8 and J usage is TRBJ2-7; the D gene is possibly TRBD2 (6 bases). Germline values: CDR1 SGHVS, CDR2 FQNEAQ. V lost 2 bases, J lost 6 bases, and 8 bases lay in between. This CDR3 has 12 residues. The CDR3 reads CASSLLGGEQYF. The CDR3 DNA sequence: TGTGCCAGCAGCTTATTGGGAGGCGAGCAGTACTTC.

The chain recombines TRBV7-2 with TRBJ2-3; 11 nucleotides agree with TRBD2. The length of the CDR3 is 20 residues. Unmatched junction bases numbered 13, after V lost 0 bases and J lost 2 bases. Looked up from germline, CDR1 is SGHTA and CDR2 is FQGNSA. The CDR3: CASSLAGLAGGLLSTDTQYF. CDR3 in DNA: TGTGCCAGCAGCTTAGCAGGCCTAGCGGGGGGACTCCTGTCCACAGATACGCAGTATTTT.

A word on this clone: Within the sample, other DNA sequences also encode this same CDR3. V is TRBV5-6 and J is TRBJ1-2, with 7 bases fitting TRBD1. J was trimmed by 6 bases and V by 1 base; bases with no gene match: 3. Per the germline V gene, CDR1 is SGHDT and CDR2 is YYEEEE. This CDR3 region has 13 residues. CDR3 sequence reads: CASSLRQGDGYTF. The CDR3 nucleotides read TGTGCCAGCAGCTTGAGACAGGGTGATGGCTACACCTTC.

The J gene is TRBJ1-4, the V gene TRBV11-2, with D maybe TRBD1 (5 bases). The CDR3 totals 13 residues. In germline, CDR1 is SGHAT, CDR2 FQNNGV. With 0 bases removed from V and 10 bases from J, the gap between germline ends came to 9 bases. The DNA for the CDR3 is TGTGCCAGCAGCTTAGAAGCGGGGGGAAAACTGTTTTTT. This encodes CASSLEAGGKLFF.

The gene calls are TRBV4-2 and TRBJ1-5, with 8 bases fitting TRBD1. Losses at the gene ends were 1 base for V and 3 bases for J; bases not matched to a gene: 5. This CDR3 region has 16 residues. Germline V gene data show CDR1 as LGHNA and CDR2 as YNFKEQ. The CDR3 region is CASSQAQGAYNQPQHF. In DNA, the CDR3 is TGTGCCAGCAGCCAAGCCCAGGGGGCCTACAATCAGCCCCAGCATTTT.

The J gene is TRBJ1-5, the V gene TRBV30, with D hard to call. The CDR3 loop spans 13 amino acids. Trimming took 2 bases from V and 6 from J, leaving 11 bases between them. Germline V gene lookup returns CDR1 GTSNPN and CDR2 SVGIG (reference sequence). CDR3: CAWSPSVAQPQHF. DNA for the CDR3: TGTGCCTGGAGTCCCTCGGTGGCTCAGCCCCAGCATTTT.

The chain has TRBV6-5 and TRBJ1-1; D is undetermined. The germline CDR1 and CDR2 sequences are MNHEY and SVGAGI. CDR3 length: 14 residues. V gave up 0 bases and J gave up 1 base, with 6 bases separating them. CDR3 region: CASSYSSANTEAFF. The DNA of the CDR3 is TGTGCCAGCAGTTACTCATCAGCGAACACTGAAGCTTTCTTT.

This chain connects TRBV11-2 to TRBJ2-7; maybe TRBD1 (5 bases). The CDR3 extends over 14 amino acids. Deletions cut 2 bases from V and 2 bases from J, with 10 bases between. The germline V gene encodes CDR1 SGHAT and CDR2 FQNNGV. CDR3 loop: CASSLQARAYEQYF. CDR3 in DNA: TGTGCCAGCAGCTTACAAGCCAGGGCCTACGAGCAGTACTTC.

The J gene is TRBJ2-3, the V gene TRBV5-1; D possibly corresponds to TRBD2 (5 bases). The CDR3 runs to 15 residues. In germline, CDR1 is SGHRS, CDR2 YFSETQ. V was cut by 3 bases and J by 2 bases, with 13 bases left in between. The CDR3 region is CASSWIGETTDTQYF. In DNA form, the CDR3 reads TGCGCCAGCAGCTGGATCGGGGAGACCACAGATACGCAGTATTTT.

The CDR3 DNA sequence: TGTGCCAGCAGTTCCTACACAGATACGCAGTATTTT. Its protein is CASSSYTDTQYF. The V and J genes are TRBV6-5 and TRBJ2-3; D ambiguous. This CDR3 region has 12 residues. Trimming cost V 4 bases and J 2 bases, with 4 bases left between them. Germline V gene lookup returns CDR1 MNHEY and CDR2 SVGAGI.

This chain links TRBV7-9 with TRBJ2-2; 7 nucleotides agree with TRBD1. The CDR3 has 17 residues. V trimming: 1 base; J trimming: 0 bases; junction bases outside the gene matches: 5. The germline V gene has CDR1 SEHNR and CDR2 FQNEAQ (reference sequence). The CDR3 nucleotides read TGTGCCAGCAGCTTAGTTACCGGGACAGCGAACACCGGGGAGCTGTTTTTT. Translated, it gives CASSLVTGTANTGELFF.

The J gene is TRBJ1-2, the V gene TRBV19, with D maybe TRBD1 (5 bases). Germline V gene data show CDR1 as LNHDA and CDR2 as SQIVND (reference sequence). Trimming stripped 5 bases from V and 4 bases from J, with 23 bases between. CDR3 size: 17 residues. The CDR3 spells CASSVGLEFAGFYGYTF. The CDR3 bases are TGTGCCAGTAGTGTGGGACTCGAATTTGCAGGATTCTATGGCTACACCTTC.

This chain uses TRBV3-1 (or the pseudogene TRBV3-2) with TRBJ2-4, with no clear D. This CDR3 is 16 amino acids long. Germline V CDR1 and CDR2: LGHDT, YNNKEL (reference sequence). The V end was cut by 4 bases, the J end by 6 bases, with 19 bases between. CDR3 region: CASSLWAGQSRNIQYF. CDR3 coding DNA: TGTGCCAGCAGCCTGTGGGCCGGGCAATCAAGAAACATTCAGTACTTC.

This chain connects TRBV10-3 to TRBJ2-2; D is undetermined. The CDR3 has 14 amino acids. CDR1 ENHRY and CDR2 SYGVKD come from the germline V gene. V lost 0 bases and J 0 bases, leaving 2 bases between the germline ends. The CDR3 loop reads CAISESSNTGELFF. The CDR3 coding sequence is TGTGCCATCAGTGAGTCGTCGAACACCGGGGAGCTGTTTTTT.

The V call is TRBV3-1 (or the pseudogene TRBV3-2), the J call TRBJ2-7, with TRBD2 matching 12 bases. The CDR3 totals 17 residues. The germline CDR1 and CDR2 sequences are LGHDT and YNNKEL (reference sequence). J lost 3 bases, V lost 4 bases, and 10 bases had no gene match. The chain's CDR3 is CASSPRLAGAEYYEQYF. Here the CDR3 DNA reads TGTGCCAGCAGCCCTCGACTAGCGGGGGCCGAATACTACGAGCAGTACTTC.

This chain joins TRBV7-2 and TRBJ2-2; maybe TRBD1 (6 bases). Trimming stripped 1 base from V and 3 bases from J, with 9 bases between. This CDR3 spans 15 amino acids. Germline V gene data show CDR1 as SGHTA and CDR2 as FQGNSA. CDR3 amino acids: CASSLGTGYTGELFF. The CDR3 region has the DNA TGTGCCAGCAGCTTAGGCACAGGGTACACCGGGGAGCTGTTTTTT.

The genes are TRBV7-8 and TRBJ2-7; D gene unclear. This CDR3 is built from 12 residues. With 5 bases removed from V and 3 bases from J, the gap between germline ends came to 8 bases. Germline assignment: CDR1 SGHVS and CDR2 FQNEAQ. CDR3 DNA: TGTGCCAGCAGCGGAATAGGCTACGAGCAGTACTTC. Amino acids: CASSGIGYEQYF.

There are a few counts of this clone. V usage is TRBV7-3 and J usage is TRBJ2-1; no clear D. Germline CDR1 is SGHTA and CDR2 is FQGTGA. The CDR3 spans 13 residues. Trimming took off 6 bases at V and 7 bases at J, with 13 bases between the two ends. The CDR3 here is CASRSTDGNEQFF. The DNA for the CDR3 is TGTGCCAGCAGGTCTACCGACGGGAATGAGCAGTTCTTC.

This clone has only one observation. The chain employs TRBV7-3 and TRBJ1-1; D call uncertain. The CDR3 has 13 amino acids. V was trimmed by 5 bases and J by 2 bases, leaving 9 bases between them. CDR1 SGHTA and CDR2 FQGTGA come from the germline V gene. This CDR3 is CASSPAGNTEAFF. The CDR3 DNA follows: TGTGCCAGCAGCCCGGCGGGAAACACTGAAGCTTTCTTT.

This clone turned up a few times. The gene calls are TRBV30 and TRBJ1-2; D remains unclear. The CDR3 runs 13 residues. V lost 2 bases to trimming and J lost 4 bases, with 11 bases between them. Germline-derived CDR1 and CDR2 are GTSNPN and SVGIG (reference sequence). CDR3 nucleotide sequence: TGTGCCTGGAGTCGGCAGCTCGTCTATGGCTACACCTTC. As protein: CAWSRQLVYGYTF.

This chain joins TRBV15 and TRBJ1-5; possibly TRBD1 for D (6 bases). Looked up from germline, CDR1 is LNHNV and CDR2 is YYDKDF (reference sequence). V was clipped by 0 bases and J by 7 bases, with 13 bases between them. This CDR3 has 15 residues. The DNA of the CDR3 is TGTGCCACCAGCAGAGACCCAGGGGTACGGCAGCCCCAGCATTTT. Its translation is CATSRDPGVRQPQHF. The entire variable domain, with the rest obtained from reference TRBV15 and TRBJ1-5, is as follows: DAMVIQNPRYQVTQFGKPVTLSCSQTLNHNVMYWYQQKSSQAPKLLFHYYDKDFNNEADTPDNFQSRRPNTSFCFLDIRSPGLGDTAMYLCATSRDPGVRQPQHFGDGTRLSIL.

The chain employs TRBV12-3 or TRBV12-4 and TRBJ1-5; no clear D gene. This CDR3 is 13 amino acids long. V lost 3 bases to trimming and J lost 3 bases, with 6 bases between them. CDR3 sequence reads: CASSFGPNQPQHF. CDR3 DNA: TGTGCCAGCAGTTTCGGGCCCAATCAGCCCCAGCATTTT.

The CDR3: CASSQGQEPTEAFF. DNA of the CDR3: TGTGCCAGCAGCCAAGGACAGGAGCCCACTGAAGCTTTCTTT. The chain carries TRBV4-2 and TRBJ1-1; a possible D gene is TRBD1 (6 bases). Germline V gene data show CDR1 as LGHNA and CDR2 as YNFKEQ. The CDR3 loop spans 14 amino acids. Deletions cut 1 base from V and 4 bases from J, with 10 bases between.

The rearrangement uses TRBV4-1 and TRBJ1-4; D is unresolved. This CDR3 is 15 amino acids long. Germline assignment: CDR1 MGHRA and CDR2 YSYEKL. V was shortened by 1 base and J by 8 bases, with 14 bases between the two germline ends. The CDR3 reads CASSQVIPQWEKLFF. CDR3 DNA: TGCGCCAGCAGCCAAGTAATACCACAATGGGAAAAACTGTTTTTT.

The chain carries TRBV6-6 and TRBJ2-1; 7 bases are a match to TRBD1. Germline values: CDR1 MNHNY, CDR2 SVGAGI (reference sequence). V trimming: 2 bases; J trimming: 8 bases; junction bases outside the gene matches: 9. The length of the CDR3 is 15 residues. In DNA form, the CDR3 reads TGTGCCAGCAGTTACGGGGGACAGCTTACAGATGAGCAGTTCTTC. Its protein is CASSYGGQLTDEQFF.

The rearrangement joins TRBV6-5 to TRBJ1-1; D perhaps matches TRBD1 (5 bases). The CDR3 loop spans 13 amino acids. Per germline, CDR1 MNHEY and CDR2 SVGAGI. V was cut by 6 bases and J by 0 bases, with 8 bases left in between. The CDR3 reads CASSRELNTEAFF. CDR3 in DNA: TGTGCCAGCAGCAGGGAATTGAACACTGAAGCTTTCTTT.